This T cell receptor beta chain was sequenced in a study of response to subunit inactivated influenza vaccine. Overall study results and limits: T cells newly recruited by each seasonal influenza vaccination are few, the authors suggested.

This clonotype was counted between two and nine times. Its antigen is unknown. The CDR3 runs 15 residues. Germline values: CDR1 SNHLY, CDR2 FYNNEI. Trimming took 1 base from V and 2 from J, leaving 11 bases between them. TCRdb used MiXCR to reprocess the RT-PCR reads, holding one entry per CDR3 protein. The profile shows over 150,000 distinct CDR3 sequences, about 10% of them singletons. The starting material was CD8+ T cells sorted from PBMCs, obtained about 24 months after vaccination. This clonotype was obtained from a man in his fifties or sixties who received an inactivated influenza vaccine. The chain couples TRBV2 to TRBJ1-1, with D possibly matching TRBD1 (5 bases). CDR3 nucleotide sequence: TGTGCCAGCAGTGAAGGGGGGACGGTAAACACTGAAGCTTTCTTT. Its translation is CASSEGGTVNTEAFF. The variable domain in full, with the rest retrieved from reference TRBV2 and TRBJ1-1, is EPEVTQTPSHQVTQMGQEVILRCVPISNHLYFYWYRQILGQKVEFLVSFYNNEISEKSEIFDDQFSVERPDGSNFTLKIRSTKLEDSAMYFCASSEGGTVNTEAFFGQGTRLTVV.